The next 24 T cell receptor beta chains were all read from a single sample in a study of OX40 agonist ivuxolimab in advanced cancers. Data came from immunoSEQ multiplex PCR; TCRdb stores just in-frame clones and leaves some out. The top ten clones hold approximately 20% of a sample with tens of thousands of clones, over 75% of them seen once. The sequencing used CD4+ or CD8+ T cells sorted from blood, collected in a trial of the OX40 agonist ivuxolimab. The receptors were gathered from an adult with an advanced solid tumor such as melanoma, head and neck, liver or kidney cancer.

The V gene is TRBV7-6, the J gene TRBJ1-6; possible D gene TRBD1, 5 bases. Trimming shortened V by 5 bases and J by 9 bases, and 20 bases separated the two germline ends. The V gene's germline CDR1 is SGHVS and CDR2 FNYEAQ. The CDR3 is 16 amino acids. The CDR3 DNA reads TGTGCCAGCAGCCCGGGGGTCCGGGTCGGAACTTCACCCCTCCACTTT. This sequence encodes CASSPGVRVGTSPLHF.

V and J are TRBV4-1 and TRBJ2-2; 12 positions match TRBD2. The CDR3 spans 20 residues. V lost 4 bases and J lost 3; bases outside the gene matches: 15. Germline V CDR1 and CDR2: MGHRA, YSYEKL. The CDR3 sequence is CASSPLLRLAGDLDTGELFF. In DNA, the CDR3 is TGCGCCAGCAGCCCCCTTTTAAGACTAGCGGGGGACCTGGACACCGGGGAGCTGTTTTTT.

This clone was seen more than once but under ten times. CDR3 in DNA: TGTGCCAGCAGCCCTGGCGGGACAGTCCACGAGCAGTACTTC. Its protein is CASSPGGTVHEQYF. The V and J genes are TRBV6-5 and TRBJ2-7, with a tentative D call TRBD1 (7 bases). V lost 6 bases and J lost 5, with 17 bases in between. The CDR3 consists of 14 residues. CDR1 and CDR2 from the germline V gene are MNHEY and SVGAGI.

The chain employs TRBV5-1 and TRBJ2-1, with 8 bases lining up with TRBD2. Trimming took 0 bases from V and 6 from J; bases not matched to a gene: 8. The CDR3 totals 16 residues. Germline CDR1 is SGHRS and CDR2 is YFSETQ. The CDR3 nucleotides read TGCGCCAGCAGCTTGGTTTCCAGCGGGAGTGCCAATGAGCAGTTCTTC. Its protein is CASSLVSSGSANEQFF.

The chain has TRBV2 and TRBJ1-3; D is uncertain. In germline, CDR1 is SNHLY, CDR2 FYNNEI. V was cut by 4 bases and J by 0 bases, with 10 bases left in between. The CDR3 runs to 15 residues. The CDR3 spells CASSVPQISGNTIYF. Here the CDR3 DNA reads TGTGCCAGCAGTGTACCCCAGATCTCTGGAAACACCATATATTTT.

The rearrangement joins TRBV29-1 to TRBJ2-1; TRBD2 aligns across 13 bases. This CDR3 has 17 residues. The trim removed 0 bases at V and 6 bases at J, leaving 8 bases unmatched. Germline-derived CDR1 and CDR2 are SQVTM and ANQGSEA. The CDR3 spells CSVEDPETSGRANEQFF. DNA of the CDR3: TGCAGCGTTGAAGATCCCGAAACTAGCGGGAGGGCCAATGAGCAGTTCTTC.

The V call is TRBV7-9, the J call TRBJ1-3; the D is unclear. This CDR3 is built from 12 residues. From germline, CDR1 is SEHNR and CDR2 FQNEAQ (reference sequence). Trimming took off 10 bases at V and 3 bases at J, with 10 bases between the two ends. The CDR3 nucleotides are TGTGCCACCGTGGGCTTTGGAAACACCATATATTTT. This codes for CATVGFGNTIYF.

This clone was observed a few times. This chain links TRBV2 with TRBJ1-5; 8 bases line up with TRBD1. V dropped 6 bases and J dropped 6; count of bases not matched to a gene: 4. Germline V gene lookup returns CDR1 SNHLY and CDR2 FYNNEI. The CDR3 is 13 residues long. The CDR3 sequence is CASRNRGSQPQHF. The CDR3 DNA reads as TGTGCCAGCAGAAACAGGGGGTCTCAGCCCCAGCATTTT.

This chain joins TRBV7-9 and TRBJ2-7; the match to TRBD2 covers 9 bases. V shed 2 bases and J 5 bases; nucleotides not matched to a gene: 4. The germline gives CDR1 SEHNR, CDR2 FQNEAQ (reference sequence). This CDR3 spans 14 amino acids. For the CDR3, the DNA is TGTGCCAGCAGCTTAAGAGCGGGGGGAAACGAGCAGTACTTC. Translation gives CASSLRAGGNEQYF.

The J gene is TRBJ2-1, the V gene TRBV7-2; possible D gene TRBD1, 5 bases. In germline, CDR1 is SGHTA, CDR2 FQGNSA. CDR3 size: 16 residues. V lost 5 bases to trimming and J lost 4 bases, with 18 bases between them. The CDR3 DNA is TGTGCCAGCAGCCAAGATTCAGGGCCCGGATACAATGAGCAGTTCTTC. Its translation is CASSQDSGPGYNEQFF.

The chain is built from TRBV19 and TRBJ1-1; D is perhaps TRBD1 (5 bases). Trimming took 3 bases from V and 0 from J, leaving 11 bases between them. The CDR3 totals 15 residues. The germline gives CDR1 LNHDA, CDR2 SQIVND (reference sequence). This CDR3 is CASSIQRQLNTEAFF. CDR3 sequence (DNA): TGTGCCAGTAGTATCCAAAGACAGTTGAACACTGAAGCTTTCTTT.

The CDR3: CASSGVSSGNTIYF. CDR3 in DNA: TGTGCCAGCAGTGGAGTTAGCTCTGGAAACACCATATATTTT. The chain has TRBV2 and TRBJ1-3; D gene ambiguous. The CDR3 runs 14 residues. The V end was cut by 4 bases, the J end by 0 bases, with 7 bases between. Germline values: CDR1 SNHLY, CDR2 FYNNEI.

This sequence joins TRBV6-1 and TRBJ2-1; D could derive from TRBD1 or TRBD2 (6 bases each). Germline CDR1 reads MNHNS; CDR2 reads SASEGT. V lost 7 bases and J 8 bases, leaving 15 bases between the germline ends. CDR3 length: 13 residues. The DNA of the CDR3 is TGTGCCAGCATTTGGGGGGCGCGGGATGAGCAGTTCTTC. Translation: CASIWGARDEQFF.

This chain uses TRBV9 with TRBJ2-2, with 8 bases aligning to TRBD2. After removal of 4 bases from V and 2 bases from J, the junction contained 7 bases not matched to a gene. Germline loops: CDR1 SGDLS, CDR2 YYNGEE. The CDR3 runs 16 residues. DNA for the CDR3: TGTGCCAGCAGCACTTACGGGAGGGAAAACACCGGGGAGCTGTTTTTT. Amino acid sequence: CASSTYGRENTGELFF.

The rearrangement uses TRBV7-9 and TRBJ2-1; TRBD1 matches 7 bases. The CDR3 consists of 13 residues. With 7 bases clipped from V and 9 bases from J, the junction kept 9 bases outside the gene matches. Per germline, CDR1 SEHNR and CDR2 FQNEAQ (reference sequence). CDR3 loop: CASTSKQGTEQFF. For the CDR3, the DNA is TGTGCCAGCACCTCAAAACAGGGGACTGAGCAGTTCTTC.

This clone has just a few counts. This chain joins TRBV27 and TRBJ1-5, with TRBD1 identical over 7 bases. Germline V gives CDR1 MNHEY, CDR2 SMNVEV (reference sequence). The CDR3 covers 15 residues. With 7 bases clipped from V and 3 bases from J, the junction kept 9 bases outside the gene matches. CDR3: CASTTTGTNNQPQHF. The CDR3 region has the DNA TGTGCCAGCACCACGACAGGGACCAACAATCAGCCCCAGCATTTT.

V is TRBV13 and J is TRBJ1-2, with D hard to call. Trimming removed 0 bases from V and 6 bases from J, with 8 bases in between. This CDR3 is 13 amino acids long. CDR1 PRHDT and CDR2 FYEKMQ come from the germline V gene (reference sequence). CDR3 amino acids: CASSLGVGNGYTF. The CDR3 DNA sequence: TGTGCCAGCAGCTTAGGCGTTGGCAATGGCTACACCTTC.

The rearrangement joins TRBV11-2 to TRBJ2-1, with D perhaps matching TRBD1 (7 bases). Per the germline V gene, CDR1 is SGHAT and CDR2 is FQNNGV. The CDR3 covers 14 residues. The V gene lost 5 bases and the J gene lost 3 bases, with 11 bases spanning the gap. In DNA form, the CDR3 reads TGTGCCAGCAGCCCGGGGGACAGCTACAATGAGCAGTTCTTC. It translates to CASSPGDSYNEQFF.

Here the CDR3 reads CASSVGYEQFF. Written as DNA, the CDR3 is TGTGCCAGCAGCGTGGGCTATGAGCAGTTCTTC. The V gene is TRBV6-6, the J gene TRBJ2-1; D call uncertain. The ends were cut back, 6 bases at V and 8 bases at J, with 8 bases in the middle. The CDR3 spans 11 residues. The germline CDR1 and CDR2 sequences are MNHNY and SVGAGI (reference sequence).

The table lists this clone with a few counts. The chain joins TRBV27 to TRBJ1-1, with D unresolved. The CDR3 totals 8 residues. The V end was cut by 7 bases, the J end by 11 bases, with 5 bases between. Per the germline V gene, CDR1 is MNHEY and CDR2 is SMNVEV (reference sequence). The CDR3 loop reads CASKRAFF. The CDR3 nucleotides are TGTGCCAGCAAGAGGGCTTTCTTT.

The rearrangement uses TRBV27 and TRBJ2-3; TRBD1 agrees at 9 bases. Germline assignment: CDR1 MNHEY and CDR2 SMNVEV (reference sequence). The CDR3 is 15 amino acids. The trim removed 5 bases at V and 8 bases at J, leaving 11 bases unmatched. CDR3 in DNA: TGTGCCAGCAGTCTTGAACAGGGGGCTTGGTTTACGCAGTATTTT. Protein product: CASSLEQGAWFTQYF.

CDR3 amino acids: CASSQERLNTEAFF. The CDR3 DNA reads as TGCGCCAGCAGCCAAGAAAGATTGAACACTGAAGCTTTCTTT. The V and J genes are TRBV4-3 and TRBJ1-1; D remains unclear. The CDR3 consists of 14 residues. Per germline, CDR1 LGHNA and CDR2 YSLEER. The V and J ends lost 0 bases and 0 bases respectively, with 5 bases between them.

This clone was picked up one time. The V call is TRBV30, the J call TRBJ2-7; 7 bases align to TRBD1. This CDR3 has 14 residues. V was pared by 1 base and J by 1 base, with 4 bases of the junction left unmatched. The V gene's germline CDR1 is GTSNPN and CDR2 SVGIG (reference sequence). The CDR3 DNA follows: TGTGCCTGGAGTGACGGCAGGGGGTCCTACGAGCAGTACTTC. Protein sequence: CAWSDGRGSYEQYF.

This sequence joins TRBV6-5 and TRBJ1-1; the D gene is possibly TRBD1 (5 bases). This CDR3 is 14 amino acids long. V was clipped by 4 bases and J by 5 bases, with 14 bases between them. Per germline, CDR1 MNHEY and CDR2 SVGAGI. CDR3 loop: CASSWTPEGTEAFF. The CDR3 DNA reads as TGTGCCAGCAGTTGGACTCCTGAGGGGACTGAAGCTTTCTTT.